This T cell receptor (beta chain) is from a study of T-cell reconstitution after alpha-beta-depleted transplantation in children. As it was prepared, the TCRbeta library received unique molecular identifiers. One entry per CDR3 protein, called by TCRdb with MiXCR from the PCR reads. The repertoire holds more than 450,000 distinct CDR3 sequences, with around 19% as singletons. CDR1 SQVTM and CDR2 ANQGSEA come from the germline V gene. The CDR3 runs 12 residues. V shed 7 bases and J shed 3 bases, with 10 bases lying between them. Sequenced here: PBMCs from the stem cell graft donor, sampled from the stem cell graft. The sequence came from a human donor who donated a stem cell graft to a child with acute lymphoblastic leukemia. This chain connects TRBV29-1 to TRBJ1-3, with D unresolved. Written as DNA, the CDR3 is TGCAGCGCTCGAGATGTTGGAAACACCATATATTTT. It encodes CSARDVGNTIYF. Full variable domain (remainder filled in from reference TRBV29-1 and TRBJ1-3): SAVISQKPSRDICQRGTSLTIQCQVDSQVTMMFWYRQQPGQSLTLIATANQGSEATYESGFVIDKFPISRPNLTFSTLTVSNMSPEDSSIYLCSARDVGNTIYFGEGSWLTVV.